These T cell receptor beta chains were read from a single sample in a study of CD8 T cells in ankylosing spondylitis. TCRdb reprocessed the 5' RACE reads with MiXCR, giving one entry per CDR3 protein. The data show hundreds of thousands of distinct CDR3 sequences, approximately 20% seen once. Sequenced input: blood, either unsorted or a sorted T cell fraction (not recorded which). The receptor set was obtained from a male donor with ankylosing spondylitis. CDR3s include the opening cysteine and the closing phenylalanine or tryptophan. D genes are given only for firm matches. Some rows mark clone size as missing; the rest say once, few, many or name a class of expanded clone.

CDR3,DNA,J,size,D,V
CASSLEPGQDPSTDTQYF,TGTGCCAGCAGCTTAGAGCCGGGACAAGACCCCAGCACAGATACGCAGTATTTT,TRBJ2-3,-,-,TRBV7-8
CASSFGGRTALPRSSYEQYF,TGTGCCAGCAGCTTTGGAGGTAGGACAGCCCTACCGAGGTCCTCCTACGAGCAGTACTTC,TRBJ2-7,once,-,TRBV12-1
CASSLLSSTDTQYF,TGTGCCAGCAGTTTACTATCTAGCACAGATACGCAGTATTTT,TRBJ2-3,many,-,TRBV12-3/TRBV12-4
CASSQDLFGQKDTEAFF,TGCGCCAGCAGCCAAGATCTCTTCGGACAGAAAGACACTGAAGCTTTCTTT,TRBJ1-1,few,-,TRBV4-3
CATSWDRGNYGYTF,TGTGCCACCAGTTGGGACAGGGGGAACTATGGCTACACCTTC,TRBJ1-2,few,TRBD1,TRBV6-2/TRBV6-3
CASSLAYRVPLTGELFF,TGTGCCAGCAGTCTCGCCTACAGGGTTCCCCTTACCGGGGAGCTGTTTTTT,TRBJ2-2,few,-,TRBV6-1
CASSLGSGRRNLQETQYF,TGTGCCAGCAGTTTAGGGTCCGGCAGGAGAAACCTCCAAGAGACCCAGTACTTC,TRBJ2-5,-,-,TRBV28
CASSPGTSGHYEQYF,TGTGCCAGCAGTCCAGGGACTAGCGGCCACTACGAGCAGTACTTC,TRBJ2-7,-,TRBD2,TRBV27
CASSQGPMTVNYGYTF,TGTGCCAGCAGCCAAGGCCCCATGACGGTTAACTATGGCTACACCTTC,TRBJ1-2,many,-,TRBV4-2
CASSLQTPTGPYEQYF,TGTGCCAGCAGTTTACAAACACCGACAGGTCCCTACGAGCAGTACTTC,TRBJ2-7,few,-,TRBV6-5
CASRGQNTEAFF,TGTGCCAGCCGGGGACAGAACACTGAAGCTTTCTTT,TRBJ1-1,few,-,TRBV12-3/TRBV12-4
CASSLVPGTGELFF,TGTGCCAGCAGCTTAGTTCCAGGAACCGGGGAGCTGTTTTTT,TRBJ2-2,few,-,TRBV7-3
CARLTGQDYEQYF,TGTGCCAGGCTAACGGGACAGGACTACGAGCAGTACTTC,TRBJ2-7,few,TRBD1,TRBV6-1
CASSRGAEAFF,TGCGCCAGCAGTCGTGGGGCTGAAGCTTTCTTT,TRBJ1-1,-,-,TRBV10-2
CSATDRHYEQYF,TGCAGTGCAACGGACAGGCACTACGAGCAGTACTTC,TRBJ2-7,-,TRBD1,TRBV20-1
CASSPGISGRTFTDTQYF,TGTGCCAGCAGTCCAGGAATTAGCGGGAGGACCTTCACAGATACGCAGTATTTT,TRBJ2-3,few,TRBD2,TRBV12-3/TRBV12-4
CASNGQNTDTQYF,TGTGCCAGCAACGGACAGAACACAGATACGCAGTATTTT,TRBJ2-3,-,-,TRBV12-3/TRBV12-4
CASKKASGSYEQYF,TGTGCCAGTAAGAAGGCTAGCGGGAGCTACGAGCAGTACTTC,TRBJ2-7,-,TRBD2,TRBV19
CASSLRGVPYNEQFF,TGTGCCAGCAGCCTCCGGGGCGTCCCCTACAATGAGCAGTTCTTC,TRBJ2-1,few,-,TRBV9